This record looks at one T cell receptor (beta chain) sequence and its context. The antigen is not known. CDR1 is ENHRY, CDR2 SYGVKD, per germline. The CDR3 totals 15 residues. Trimming took 3 bases from V and 0 from J, leaving 9 bases between them. Autologous stem cell transplantation was followed by relapse in every patient, and brentuximab vedotin exposure varied. This record belongs to a study of PD-1 blockade in classical Hodgkin lymphoma. Whole-study findings and limits: Factors driving the repertoire differences, possibly disease activity or prior therapy, remain undefined. As was reported, newly diagnosed patients showed lower baseline TCR diversity than healthy donors did.

Repertoires were generated with immunoSEQ multiplex PCR, while TCRdb's copy carries only in-frame clones and drops some. The sample shows 13,000 to 15,000 clones, roughly 80% of them seen only once. This receptor was identified in a human donor with classical Hodgkin lymphoma. The V call is TRBV10-3, the J call TRBJ2-1, with D uncertain. The material was peripheral blood mononuclear cells (PBMCs), obtained at baseline. The CDR3 reads CAISDTANSYNEQFF. The CDR3 bases are TGTGCCATCAGTGATACGGCGAACTCCTACAATGAGCAGTTCTTC.